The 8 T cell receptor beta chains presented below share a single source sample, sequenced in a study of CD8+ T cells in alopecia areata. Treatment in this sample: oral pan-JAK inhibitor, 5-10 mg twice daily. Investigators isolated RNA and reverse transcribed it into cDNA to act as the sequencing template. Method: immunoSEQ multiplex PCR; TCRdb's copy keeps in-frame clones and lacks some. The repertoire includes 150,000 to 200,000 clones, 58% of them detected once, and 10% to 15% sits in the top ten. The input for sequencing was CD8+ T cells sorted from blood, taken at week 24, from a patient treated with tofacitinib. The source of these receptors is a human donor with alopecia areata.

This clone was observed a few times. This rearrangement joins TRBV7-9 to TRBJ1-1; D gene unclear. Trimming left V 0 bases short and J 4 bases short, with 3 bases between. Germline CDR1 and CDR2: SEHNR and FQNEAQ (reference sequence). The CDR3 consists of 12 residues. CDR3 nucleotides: TGTGCCAGCAGCTTAGCCGTCACTGAAGCTTTCTTT. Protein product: CASSLAVTEAFF.

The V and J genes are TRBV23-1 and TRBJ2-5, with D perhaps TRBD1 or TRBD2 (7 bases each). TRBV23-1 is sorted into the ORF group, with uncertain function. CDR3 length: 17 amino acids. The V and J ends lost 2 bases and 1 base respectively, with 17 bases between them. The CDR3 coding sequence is TGCGCCAGCAGTCAAGGACACAGGGGAGGGTTCCAAGAGACCCAGTACTTC. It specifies CASSQGHRGGFQETQYF.

The CDR3 sequence: CSVEDQDGFQGYGYTF. In nucleotides, the CDR3 is TGCAGCGTTGAAGATCAGGACGGGTTCCAGGGCTATGGCTACACCTTC. This chain uses TRBV29-1 with TRBJ1-2; perhaps TRBD1 as D (5 bases). The V and J ends lost 0 bases and 4 bases respectively, with 18 bases between them. CDR3 length equals 16 residues. The germline gives CDR1 SQVTM, CDR2 ANQGSEA. Full variable domain (rest looked up from reference TRBV29-1 and TRBJ1-2): SAVISQKPSRDICQRGTSLTIQCQVDSQVTMMFWYRQQPGQSLTLIATANQGSEATYESGFVIDKFPISRPNLTFSTLTVSNMSPEDSSIYLCSVEDQDGFQGYGYTFGSGTRLTVV.

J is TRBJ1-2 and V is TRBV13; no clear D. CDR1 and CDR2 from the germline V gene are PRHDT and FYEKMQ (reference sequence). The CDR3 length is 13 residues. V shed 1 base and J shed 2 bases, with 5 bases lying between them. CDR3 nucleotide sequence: TGTGCCAGCAGCTTAGTCGGAAACTATGGCTACACCTTC. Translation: CASSLVGNYGYTF.

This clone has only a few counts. The CDR3 nucleotides read TGTGCCAGCAGCTCCGAGGGACCCCTCACCCTCCACTTT. It yields the protein CASSSEGPLTLHF. J is TRBJ1-6 and V is TRBV7-9; weak D call: TRBD1 (5 bases). Trimming removed 4 bases from V and 14 bases from J, with 15 bases in between. Germline V gene sequence: CDR1 SEHNR, CDR2 FQNEAQ (reference sequence). This CDR3 has 13 amino acids.

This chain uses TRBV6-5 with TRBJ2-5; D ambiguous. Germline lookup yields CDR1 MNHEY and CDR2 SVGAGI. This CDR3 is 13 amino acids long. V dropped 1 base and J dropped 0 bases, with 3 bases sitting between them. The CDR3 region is CASSYYNQETQYF. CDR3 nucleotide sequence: TGTGCCAGCAGTTACTACAACCAAGAGACCCAGTACTTC.

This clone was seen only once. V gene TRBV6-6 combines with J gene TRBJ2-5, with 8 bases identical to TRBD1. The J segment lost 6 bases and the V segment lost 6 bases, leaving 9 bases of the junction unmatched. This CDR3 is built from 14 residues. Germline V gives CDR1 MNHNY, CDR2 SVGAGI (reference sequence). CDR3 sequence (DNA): TGTGCCAGCAGATCGGACAGGGACGGGCAGACCCAGTACTTC. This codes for CASRSDRDGQTQYF.

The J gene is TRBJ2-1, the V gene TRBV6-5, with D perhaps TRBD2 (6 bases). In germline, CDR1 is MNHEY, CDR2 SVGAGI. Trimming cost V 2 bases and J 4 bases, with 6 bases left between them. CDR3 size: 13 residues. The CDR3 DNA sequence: TGTGCCAGCAGTTACGGGAGGTACAATGAGCAGTTCTTC. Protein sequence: CASSYGRYNEQFF.